This is a list of T cell receptor beta chains from one sample in a study of cytomegalovirus exposure and HLA in healthy donors. Profiling relied on immunoSEQ multiplex PCR, and the TCRdb table lists in-frame clones only, not all of them. The sample comprises more than 60,000 clones, roughly 80% of which are singletons, and approximately 5.4% rests with the top ten. Sequencing was carried out using PBMCs. The receptors were gathered from a male donor in good health and CMV-seropositive. Each CDR3 is given with its conserved first and last residue. The order of the fields is D gene, V gene, clone size, J gene, CDR3 protein, CDR3 DNA. A D gene is named only where the DNA matches it firmly. Rows may omit the clone size; those that give it use once, few, many or a size class.

D gene: NA; V gene: TRBV19; clone size: NA; J gene: TRBJ2-4; CDR3 protein: CASSIQDLAKNIQYF; CDR3 DNA: TGTGCCAGTAGTATACAGGACTTAGCCAAAAACATTCAGTACTTC
D gene: NA; V gene: TRBV4-1; clone size: NA; J gene: TRBJ1-2; CDR3 protein: CASRPSPSNYGYTF; CDR3 DNA: TGCGCCAGCAGGCCGAGTCCTTCTAACTATGGCTACACCTTC
D gene: TRBD2; V gene: TRBV10-2; clone size: NA; J gene: TRBJ2-3; CDR3 protein: CASSGTRGPDTQYF; CDR3 DNA: TGCGCCAGCAGTGGGACTAGGGGCCCAGATACGCAGTATTTT
D gene: NA; V gene: TRBV19; clone size: NA; J gene: TRBJ2-2; CDR3 protein: CASSTLPRGLSGELFF; CDR3 DNA: TGTGCCAGTAGTACCCTACCTCGGGGTCTATCCGGGGAGCTGTTTTTT
D gene: NA; V gene: TRBV12-5; clone size: NA; J gene: TRBJ1-3; CDR3 protein: CASGRRAAGPLVGNTIYF; CDR3 DNA: TGTGCTAGTGGGAGAAGGGCCGCAGGGCCTCTGGTTGGAAACACCATATATTTT
D gene: TRBD1; V gene: TRBV18; clone size: NA; J gene: TRBJ1-1; CDR3 protein: CASSAGGTEAFF; CDR3 DNA: TGTGCCAGCTCGGCAGGGGGCACTGAAGCTTTCTTT
D gene: TRBD2; V gene: TRBV19; clone size: NA; J gene: TRBJ2-3; CDR3 protein: CASSLGLAGASPSTDTQYF; CDR3 DNA: TGTGCCAGTAGTCTGGGACTAGCGGGGGCCTCCCCTAGCACAGATACGCAGTATTTT
D gene: TRBD1; V gene: TRBV11-2; clone size: few; J gene: TRBJ2-7; CDR3 protein: CASTTDRGRYEQYF; CDR3 DNA: TGTGCCAGCACTACAGACAGGGGGCGGTACGAGCAGTACTTC
D gene: NA; V gene: TRBV4-3; clone size: NA; J gene: TRBJ2-1; CDR3 protein: CASSQDRSSFYEQFF; CDR3 DNA: TGCGCCAGCAGCCAAGACCGGTCTAGCTTCTATGAGCAGTTCTTC
D gene: NA; V gene: TRBV27; clone size: few; J gene: TRBJ1-2; CDR3 protein: CASSLFPFRDGYTF; CDR3 DNA: TGTGCCAGCAGTTTATTTCCCTTCAGGGATGGCTACACCTTC
D gene: NA; V gene: TRBV5-6; clone size: NA; J gene: TRBJ2-4; CDR3 protein: CASSLTYVKNVQYF; CDR3 DNA: TGTGCCAGCAGCTTAACATACGTTAAAAACGTTCAGTACTTC
D gene: TRBD1; V gene: TRBV7-8; clone size: NA; J gene: TRBJ2-7; CDR3 protein: CASSALIGTGYEQYF; CDR3 DNA: TGTGCCAGCAGCGCACTAATCGGGACAGGATACGAGCAGTACTTC
D gene: TRBD2; V gene: TRBV5-1; clone size: NA; J gene: TRBJ2-7; CDR3 protein: CASSSGLAGAYEQYF; CDR3 DNA: TGCGCCAGCAGCTCGGGACTAGCGGGGGCCTACGAGCAGTACTTC
D gene: TRBD2; V gene: TRBV5-4; clone size: NA; J gene: TRBJ2-3; CDR3 protein: CASSLWGGTDTQYF; CDR3 DNA: TGTGCCAGCAGCTTGTGGGGGGGGACAGATACGCAGTATTTT
D gene: NA; V gene: TRBV4-1; clone size: NA; J gene: TRBJ1-4; CDR3 protein: CASSQDWTVPWREKLFF; CDR3 DNA: TGCGCCAGCAGCCAAGATTGGACAGTCCCCTGGAGGGAAAAACTGTTTTTT
D gene: TRBD1; V gene: TRBV25-1; clone size: once; J gene: TRBJ2-1; CDR3 protein: CASNLGTGVNEQFF; CDR3 DNA: TGTGCCAGCAACCTCGGGACAGGGGTTAATGAGCAGTTCTTC
D gene: TRBD1; V gene: TRBV6-5; clone size: NA; J gene: TRBJ1-2; CDR3 protein: CASSPRQGHYTF; CDR3 DNA: TGTGCCAGCAGTCCCCGACAGGGGCACTACACCTTC
D gene: TRBD2; V gene: TRBV6-5; clone size: few; J gene: TRBJ2-2; CDR3 protein: CASRGLAGGTGELFF; CDR3 DNA: TGTGCCAGCAGAGGTCTAGCGGGGGGAACCGGGGAGCTGTTTTTT
D gene: TRBD1; V gene: TRBV7-8; clone size: NA; J gene: TRBJ2-6; CDR3 protein: CASSLSSQTGGASSGANVLTF; CDR3 DNA: TGTGCCAGCAGCTTATCCTCTCAAACAGGGGGCGCCTCATCTGGGGCCAACGTCCTGACTTTC
D gene: NA; V gene: TRBV5-8; clone size: NA; J gene: TRBJ2-7; CDR3 protein: CASSWRHEQYF; CDR3 DNA: TGTGCCAGCAGCTGGAGGCACGAGCAGTACTTC
D gene: NA; V gene: TRBV5-1; clone size: NA; J gene: TRBJ2-5; CDR3 protein: CASSHRQQETQYF; CDR3 DNA: TGCGCCAGCAGCCACCGACAGCAAGAGACCCAGTACTTC
D gene: NA; V gene: TRBV2; clone size: NA; J gene: TRBJ2-4; CDR3 protein: CASRVEPKNIQYF; CDR3 DNA: TGTGCCAGCAGAGTTGAGCCCAAAAACATTCAGTACTTC
D gene: NA; V gene: TRBV7-9; clone size: NA; J gene: TRBJ1-1; CDR3 protein: CASSLSGEMNTEAFF; CDR3 DNA: TGTGCCAGCAGCTTAAGCGGGGAGATGAACACTGAAGCTTTCTTT
D gene: TRBD1; V gene: TRBV6-1; clone size: NA; J gene: TRBJ2-3; CDR3 protein: CASSARPTGAPDTQYF; CDR3 DNA: TGTGCCAGCAGTGCCCGGCCGACAGGGGCCCCAGATACGCAGTATTTT
D gene: NA; V gene: TRBV9; clone size: NA; J gene: TRBJ2-3; CDR3 protein: CASSQRADTQYF; CDR3 DNA: TGTGCCAGCAGCCAGAGGGCAGATACGCAGTATTTT
D gene: NA; V gene: TRBV5-6; clone size: NA; J gene: TRBJ1-2; CDR3 protein: CASSPGRASGYTF; CDR3 DNA: TGTGCCAGCAGCCCTGGGAGGGCCTCCGGCTACACCTTC
D gene: NA; V gene: TRBV9; clone size: once; J gene: TRBJ2-3; CDR3 protein: CASSPGQTATDTQYF; CDR3 DNA: TGTGCCAGCAGCCCAGGACAAACGGCGACAGATACGCAGTATTTT
D gene: TRBD1; V gene: TRBV7-2; clone size: NA; J gene: TRBJ2-3; CDR3 protein: CASRRDRGQWTDTQYF; CDR3 DNA: TGTGCCAGCAGACGGGACAGGGGGCAGTGGACAGATACGCAGTATTTT
D gene: NA; V gene: TRBV7-6; clone size: few; J gene: TRBJ2-7; CDR3 protein: CASSLTGYEQYF; CDR3 DNA: TGTGCCAGCAGCCTTACAGGTTACGAGCAGTACTTC
D gene: NA; V gene: TRBV7-9; clone size: NA; J gene: TRBJ1-2; CDR3 protein: CASSLSRGKANYGYTF; CDR3 DNA: TGTGCCAGCAGCTTATCCCGGGGAAAAGCTAACTATGGCTACACCTTC
D gene: NA; V gene: TRBV10-3; clone size: NA; J gene: TRBJ2-7; CDR3 protein: CAISADNGSEQYF; CDR3 DNA: TGTGCCATCAGTGCAGACAACGGGAGCGAGCAGTACTTC
D gene: TRBD1; V gene: TRBV10-3; clone size: NA; J gene: TRBJ1-1; CDR3 protein: CAISESRQGAANTEAFF; CDR3 DNA: TGTGCCATCAGTGAGTCGAGGCAGGGGGCGGCGAACACTGAAGCTTTCTTT
D gene: TRBD1; V gene: TRBV5-1; clone size: NA; J gene: TRBJ1-2; CDR3 protein: CASSLGQGRNYGYTF; CDR3 DNA: TGCGCCAGCAGCCTAGGACAGGGACGGAACTATGGCTACACCTTC
D gene: NA; V gene: TRBV28; clone size: NA; J gene: TRBJ2-2; CDR3 protein: CASSPGLANTGELFF; CDR3 DNA: TGTGCCAGCTCACCGGGACTCGCGAACACCGGGGAGCTGTTTTTT
D gene: TRBD1; V gene: TRBV5-6; clone size: NA; J gene: TRBJ2-2; CDR3 protein: CASSRTGYGGELFF; CDR3 DNA: TGTGCCAGCAGCCGGACAGGGTACGGCGGGGAGCTGTTTTTT
D gene: TRBD1; V gene: TRBV6-5; clone size: NA; J gene: TRBJ2-7; CDR3 protein: CASSYAPGTGAYEQYF; CDR3 DNA: TGTGCCAGCAGTTACGCACCCGGGACAGGGGCCTACGAGCAGTACTTC
D gene: NA; V gene: TRBV28; clone size: NA; J gene: TRBJ2-7; CDR3 protein: CASSGPPPSGIEQYF; CDR3 DNA: TGTGCCAGCAGCGGTCCCCCTCCCTCAGGGATCGAGCAGTACTTC
D gene: NA; V gene: TRBV10-3; clone size: NA; J gene: TRBJ2-7; CDR3 protein: CAISDPDSHEQYF; CDR3 DNA: TGTGCCATCAGTGACCCCGACTCGCACGAGCAGTACTTC
D gene: NA; V gene: TRBV9; clone size: NA; J gene: TRBJ2-7; CDR3 protein: CASSVGDTSYEQYF; CDR3 DNA: TGTGCCAGCAGCGTAGGGGACACCTCCTACGAGCAGTACTTC
D gene: TRBD1; V gene: TRBV18; clone size: NA; J gene: TRBJ2-1; CDR3 protein: CASSRGQTYNEQFF; CDR3 DNA: TGTGCCAGCTCACGGGGACAGACTTACAATGAGCAGTTCTTC
D gene: TRBD1; V gene: TRBV30; clone size: NA; J gene: TRBJ1-1; CDR3 protein: CAWSLQGAGQGARNTEAFF; CDR3 DNA: TGTGCCTGGAGTCTCCAAGGGGCGGGACAGGGGGCGAGGAACACTGAAGCTTTCTTT
D gene: TRBD1; V gene: TRBV11-2; clone size: NA; J gene: TRBJ1-5; CDR3 protein: CASSPTGNSNQPQHF; CDR3 DNA: TGTGCCAGCAGCCCGACAGGGAATAGCAATCAGCCCCAGCATTTT
D gene: NA; V gene: TRBV7-9; clone size: few; J gene: TRBJ1-5; CDR3 protein: CASSLYGGTQPQHF; CDR3 DNA: TGTGCCAGCAGCTTATACGGCGGCACCCAGCCCCAGCATTTT
D gene: TRBD1; V gene: TRBV7-9; clone size: NA; J gene: TRBJ1-1; CDR3 protein: CASSWTGGNTEAFF; CDR3 DNA: TGTGCCAGCAGCTGGACAGGAGGGAACACTGAAGCTTTCTTT
D gene: TRBD1; V gene: TRBV18; clone size: NA; J gene: TRBJ2-1; CDR3 protein: CASSQQGYSYNEQFF; CDR3 DNA: TGTGCCAGCTCACAACAGGGGTACTCCTACAATGAGCAGTTCTTC
D gene: TRBD1; V gene: TRBV6-5; clone size: few; J gene: TRBJ2-7; CDR3 protein: CASSRQGAGYEQYF; CDR3 DNA: TGTGCCAGCAGCCGACAGGGGGCGGGCTACGAGCAGTACTTC
D gene: TRBD1; V gene: TRBV29-1; clone size: NA; J gene: TRBJ2-7; CDR3 protein: CSARTGSSYEQYF; CDR3 DNA: TGCAGCGCCCGGACAGGGAGCTCCTACGAGCAGTACTTC
D gene: TRBD1; V gene: TRBV16; clone size: NA; J gene: TRBJ1-5; CDR3 protein: CASSQDRGGNQPQHF; CDR3 DNA: TGTGCCAGCAGCCAGGACAGGGGGGGCAATCAGCCCCAGCATTTT
D gene: NA; V gene: TRBV5-6; clone size: NA; J gene: TRBJ2-7; CDR3 protein: CASSLLEEQYF; CDR3 DNA: TGTGCCAGCAGCTTGTTGGAGGAGCAGTACTTC
D gene: NA; V gene: TRBV5-6; clone size: once; J gene: TRBJ1-2; CDR3 protein: CASSGGPKGGYTF; CDR3 DNA: TGTGCCAGCAGCGGCGGGCCTAAGGGCGGCTACACCTTC
D gene: TRBD1; V gene: TRBV6-5; clone size: NA; J gene: TRBJ1-1; CDR3 protein: CASSVGTGGSTEAFF; CDR3 DNA: TGTGCCAGCAGTGTCGGGACAGGGGGAAGTACTGAAGCTTTCTTT
D gene: TRBD1; V gene: TRBV15; clone size: NA; J gene: TRBJ2-2; CDR3 protein: CATSGQGYGELFF; CDR3 DNA: TGTGCCACCAGCGGACAGGGGTACGGGGAGCTGTTTTTT
D gene: NA; V gene: TRBV29-1; clone size: NA; J gene: TRBJ2-5; CDR3 protein: CLGGGQETQYF; CDR3 DNA: TGCTTAGGGGGGGGCCAGGAGACCCAGTACTTC
D gene: TRBD1; V gene: TRBV15; clone size: once; J gene: TRBJ1-2; CDR3 protein: CATSRGTGGLYGYTF; CDR3 DNA: TGTGCCACCAGCAGAGGGACAGGGGGACTTTATGGCTACACCTTC
D gene: NA; V gene: TRBV4-1; clone size: NA; J gene: TRBJ2-5; CDR3 protein: CASSQDRSQETQYF; CDR3 DNA: TGCGCCAGCAGCCAAGATCGCAGTCAAGAGACCCAGTACTTC